This TCR beta chain was recorded in a study of T cell responses to AZD1222 COVID-19 vaccine (dated by TCRdb to about 2021). Context from the whole study: TCR sequencing covered 233 trial participants: around 210 given two doses of AZD1222 and approximately 25 given two doses of MenACWY control vaccine. Trial participants were enrolled into age subgroups of 18-55, 56-69 and 70-plus years, which contained about 150, 27 and 61 TCR-sequenced participants, respectively. The paper as a whole reports these results and caveats: Most participants were white British and females outnumbered males, and the authors suggested that clonal diversity may have been underestimated. In the small 56-69-year group, the increase in depth fell short of significance, most likely because of low power. Conclusions about previously exposed vaccinees are limited, since just 6 or 7 AZD1222 recipients were seropositive for SARS-CoV-2 at baseline. Spike-specific TCR breadth and depth rose significantly after two AZD1222 doses compared with day 0 and with MenACWY recipients. Epitopes outside the regions mutated in the B.1.351 and B.1.1.7 variants were reportedly recognized by nearly half of the unique spike-specific TCRs. No day 14 peak-response samples were available, so repertoires were characterized only after the peak T cell response. The vaccine-associated CD4 TCRs covered the entire spike protein, and the dominant responses fell in regions 160-218 and 743-854.

In the case of this clone: Its antigen has not been determined. Base qualities are missing; no much larger clone stands one base away.

Per the publication, the time point label means: about 28 days (+/-7) after the second vaccine dose. Because spike-specific TCR depth and breadth did not differ between the two schedules, AZD1222 recipients who got a second dose at roughly 4 weeks were pooled with those who got a second dose at roughly 12 weeks. Vaccinee samples were obtained from the UK trials COV001 and COV002, which included a single-blind randomized controlled phase 2/3 trial of AZD1222 (ChAdOx1 nCoV-19) in healthy adults. Trial participant PBMC samples were collected at day 0 and day 28 after the second dose for TCRbeta chain sequencing. The CDR3 sequence holds 13 residues, the cysteine and phenylalanine included. The retained sequence is limited to the CDR3, 39 bases, with the frame set at the first base. V is reduced by 1 base and J by 5 bases, leaving a spacing of 8 bases between them. CDR1 and CDR2 are drawn from the germline V gene: SGHRS, YFSETQ.

The CDR3 regions of human TCRbeta chains were subjected to immunosequencing. The authors' pipeline ran thus. Repertoire TCRs were matched against a reference library of SARS-CoV-2-specific TCRs generated with the MIRA antigen-specificity platform. Breadth was defined as the fraction of unique TCRs that were SARS-CoV-2-associated, and depth was defined as the fraction of total T cells that were SARS-CoV-2-associated. Each spike-specific TCR was assigned to its reactive spike region and to a CD4 or CD8 class using the MIRA data. Log10-transformed breadth and depth values were compared by one-way ANOVA with Sidak's multiple comparisons tests. TCRdb obtained this table from immuneACCESS and retained in-frame rearrangements with V and J assigned. These tables miss some clones; where compared with another copy, unresolved V genes account for less than half of the shortfall, and the remainder is unexplained. The V and J calls and clone size come from that table; D and trimming were worked out from the DNA. The sample table holds approximately 200,000 clones, of which approximately 93% were seen once. Clones ranked in the top ten supply about 1% of the sample.

This TCR derives from an adult who received the AZD1222 COVID-19 vaccine. The sequencing used peripheral blood, collected 28 days after the second AZD1222 dose. The sequence links TRBV5-1 to TRBJ2-3; the best D guess is TRBD2, with 5 bases matching. In nucleotides, the sequence is TGCGCCAGCAGCTTGTCACTAGGAGATACGCAGTATTTT. Its coded protein is CASSLSLGDTQYF. This CDR3, with the reference TRBV5-1 and TRBJ2-3 proteins standing in past its ends, gives the full variable domain KAGVTQTPRYLIKTRGQQVTLSCSPISGHRSVSWYQQTPGQGLQFLFEYFSETQRNKGNFPGRFSGRQFSNSRSEMNVSTLELGDSALYLCASSLSLGDTQYFGPGTRLTVL.